Presented here are 9 T cell receptor beta chains from one specimen sequenced in a study of early T cells in non-severe SARS-CoV-2 infection. Via MiXCR, TCRdb re-called the 5' RACE reads, giving one row per CDR3 protein. In the table there are roughly 56,000 distinct CDR3 sequences, roughly 8.8% of which are singletons. The material sequenced was whole blood. The receptors were sampled from an adult who was a healthcare worker with PCR-confirmed SARS-CoV-2 infection or an uninfected control (not recorded which).

V is TRBV2 and J is TRBJ1-1; a weak D match, TRBD1 (5 bases). Trimming removed 2 bases from V and 0 bases from J, with 13 bases in between. This CDR3 has 16 amino acids. The germline V gene has CDR1 SNHLY and CDR2 FYNNEI. The CDR3 here is CASSEPGRGMNTEAFF. CDR3 bases: TGTGCCAGCAGTGAACCAGGGAGAGGGATGAACACTGAAGCTTTCTTT.

V gene TRBV7-2 combines with J gene TRBJ1-6; D is unclear. The CDR3 is 17 amino acids. V lost 5 bases and J lost 0, with 14 bases in between. Germline V gene data show CDR1 as SGHTA and CDR2 as FQGNSA. The CDR3 loop is CASSPEGLFSYNSPLHF. The DNA for the CDR3 is TGTGCCAGCAGCCCCGAAGGACTCTTCTCCTATAATTCACCCCTCCACTTT.

As DNA, the CDR3 is TGCAGTGCTAGAGATGGGCTAGCGGTAAACACCGGGGAGCTGTTTTTT. This gives the protein CSARDGLAVNTGELFF. V gene TRBV20-1 combines with J gene TRBJ2-2; 7 bases fit TRBD2. Germline CDR1 reads DFQATT; CDR2 reads SNEGSKA (reference sequence). The CDR3 runs 16 residues. The J segment lost 2 bases and the V segment lost 0 bases, leaving 6 bases of the junction unmatched.

This clonotype appeared many times. The chain joins TRBV12-3 or TRBV12-4 to TRBJ2-1; the match to TRBD2 covers 7 bases. V shed 3 bases and J 6 bases; nucleotides not matched to a gene: 20. The CDR3 runs to 19 residues. In DNA, the CDR3 is TGTGCCAGCAGTTTTGGCAGGAGGGGAATGCAGCGGGGACCCAATGAGCAGTTCTTC. Its translation is CASSFGRRGMQRGPNEQFF.

This clonotype was detected only a few times. This chain connects TRBV3-1 to TRBJ2-1, with D unresolved. CDR1 is LGHDT, CDR2 YNNKEL, per germline (reference sequence). The CDR3 has 12 residues. Trimming cost V 4 bases and J 7 bases, with 8 bases left between them. The CDR3, as DNA: TGTGCCAGCAGCCGCCTATCTAATGAGCAGTTCTTC. Translated: CASSRLSNEQFF.

V gene TRBV4-2 combines with J gene TRBJ2-3; 8 bases map to TRBD2. Germline assignment: CDR1 LGHNA and CDR2 YNFKEQ. V lost 0 bases to trimming and J lost 4 bases; unmatched junction nucleotides: 6. The CDR3 contains 16 residues. This CDR3 is CASSQDNGGASDTQYF. CDR3 in DNA: TGTGCCAGCAGCCAAGATAACGGGGGGGCCTCAGATACGCAGTATTTT.

This chain joins TRBV20-1 and TRBJ1-4, with D unresolved. Germline CDR1 and CDR2: DFQATT and SNEGSKA (reference sequence). The ends were cut back, 6 bases at V and 5 bases at J, with 19 bases in the middle. The CDR3 has 15 amino acids. The CDR3 nucleotides read TGCAGTGCGGAGGCGTGGACCCCGAGGAATGAAAAACTGTTTTTT. Its translation is CSAEAWTPRNEKLFF.

This clonotype was seen repeatedly, ten times or more. The chain combines TRBV20-1 with TRBJ1-1, with a tentative D call TRBD1 (6 bases). V shed 4 bases and J shed 1 base, with 16 bases lying between them. The CDR3 extends over 15 amino acids. From germline, CDR1 is DFQATT and CDR2 SNEGSKA (reference sequence). The CDR3 region is CSATGGRRWNTEAFF. In DNA, the CDR3 is TGCAGTGCTACCGGGGGCAGGAGATGGAACACTGAAGCTTTCTTT.

This sequence joins TRBV5-1 and TRBJ2-5; possible D gene TRBD1, 6 bases. The CDR3 runs to 18 residues. Germline V gene data show CDR1 as SGHRS and CDR2 as YFSETQ. Trimming shortened V by 0 bases and J by 6 bases, and 24 bases separated the two germline ends. In DNA, the CDR3 is TGCGCCAGCAGCTTGGCACCTTTTGAGGACAGTAATTTTCAGACCCAGTACTTC. Protein: CASSLAPFEDSNFQTQYF.